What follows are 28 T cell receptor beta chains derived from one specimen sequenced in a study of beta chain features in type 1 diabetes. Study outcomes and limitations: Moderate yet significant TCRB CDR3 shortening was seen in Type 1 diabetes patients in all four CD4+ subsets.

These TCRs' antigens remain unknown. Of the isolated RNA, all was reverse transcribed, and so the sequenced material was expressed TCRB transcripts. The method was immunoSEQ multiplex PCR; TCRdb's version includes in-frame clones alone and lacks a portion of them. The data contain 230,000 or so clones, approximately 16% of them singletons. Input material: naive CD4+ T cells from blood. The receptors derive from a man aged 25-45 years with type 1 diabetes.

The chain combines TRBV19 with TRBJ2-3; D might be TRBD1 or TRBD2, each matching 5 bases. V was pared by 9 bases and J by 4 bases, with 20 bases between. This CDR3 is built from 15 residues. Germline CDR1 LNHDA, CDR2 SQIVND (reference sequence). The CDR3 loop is CASRPRGRGADTQYF. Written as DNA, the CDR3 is TGTGCCAGCCGCCCGAGGGGTCGAGGCGCAGATACGCAGTATTTT.

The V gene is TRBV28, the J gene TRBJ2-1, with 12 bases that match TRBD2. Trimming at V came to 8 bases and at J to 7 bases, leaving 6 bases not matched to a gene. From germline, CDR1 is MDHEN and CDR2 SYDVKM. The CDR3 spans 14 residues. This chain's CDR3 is CASGLAGGLNEQFF. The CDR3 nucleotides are TGTGCCAGCGGTCTAGCGGGAGGGTTGAATGAGCAGTTCTTC.

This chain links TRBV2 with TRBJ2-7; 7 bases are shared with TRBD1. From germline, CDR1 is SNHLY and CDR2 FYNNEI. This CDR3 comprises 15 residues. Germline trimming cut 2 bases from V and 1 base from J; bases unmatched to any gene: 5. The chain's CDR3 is CASSERDRGSYEQYF. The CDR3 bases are TGTGCCAGCAGTGAACGGGACAGAGGGTCCTACGAGCAGTACTTC. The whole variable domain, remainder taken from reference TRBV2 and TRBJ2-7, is EPEVTQTPSHQVTQMGQEVILRCVPISNHLYFYWYRQILGQKVEFLVSFYNNEISEKSEIFDDQFSVERPDGSNFTLKIRSTKLEDSAMYFCASSERDRGSYEQYFGPGTRLTVT.

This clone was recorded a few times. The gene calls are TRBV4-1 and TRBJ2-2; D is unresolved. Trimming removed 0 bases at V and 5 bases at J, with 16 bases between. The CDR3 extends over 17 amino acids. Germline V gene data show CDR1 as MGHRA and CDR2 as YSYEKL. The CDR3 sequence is CASSQDTGRMDTGELFF. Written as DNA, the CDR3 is TGCGCCAGCAGCCAAGATACGGGCAGGATGGATACCGGGGAGCTGTTTTTT.

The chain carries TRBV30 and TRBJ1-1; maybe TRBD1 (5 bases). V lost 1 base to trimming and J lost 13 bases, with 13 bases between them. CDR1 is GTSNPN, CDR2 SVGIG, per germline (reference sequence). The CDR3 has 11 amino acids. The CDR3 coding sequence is TGTGCCTGGAGTGGGCCGGACACTTTTTTCTTT. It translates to CAWSGPDTFFF.

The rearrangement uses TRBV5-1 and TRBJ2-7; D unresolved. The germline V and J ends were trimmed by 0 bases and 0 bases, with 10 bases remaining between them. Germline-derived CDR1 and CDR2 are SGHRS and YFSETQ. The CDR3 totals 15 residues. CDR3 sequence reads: CASSLVPTTSYEQYF. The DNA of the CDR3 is TGCGCCAGCAGCTTGGTTCCTACCACCTCCTACGAGCAGTACTTC.

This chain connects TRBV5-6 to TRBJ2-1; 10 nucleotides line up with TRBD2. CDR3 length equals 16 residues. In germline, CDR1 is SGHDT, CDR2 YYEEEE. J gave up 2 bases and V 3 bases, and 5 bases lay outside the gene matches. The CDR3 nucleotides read TGTGCCAGCAGCTCAACCAGCGGGAGGGCCTACAATGAGCAGTTCTTC. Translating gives CASSSTSGRAYNEQFF.

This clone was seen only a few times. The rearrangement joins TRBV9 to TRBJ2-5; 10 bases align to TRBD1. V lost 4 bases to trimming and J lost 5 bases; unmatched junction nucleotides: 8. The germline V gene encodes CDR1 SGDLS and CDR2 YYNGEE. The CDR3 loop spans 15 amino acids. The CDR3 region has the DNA TGTGCCAGCAGCACGCCCGGGACAGGGGTTGAGACCCAGTACTTC. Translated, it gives CASSTPGTGVETQYF.

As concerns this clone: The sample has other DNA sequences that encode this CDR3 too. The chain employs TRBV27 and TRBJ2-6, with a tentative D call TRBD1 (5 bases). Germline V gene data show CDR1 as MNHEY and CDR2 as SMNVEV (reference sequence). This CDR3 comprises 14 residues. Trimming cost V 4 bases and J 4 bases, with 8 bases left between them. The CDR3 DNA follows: TGTGCCAGCAGTTCCCCAGGGGGGGCCAACGTCCTGACTTTC. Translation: CASSSPGGANVLTF.

CDR3 DNA sequence: TGCGCCAGCAGCCCCGGACAGGGCACCTACGAGCAGTACTTC. Its protein product is CASSPGQGTYEQYF. The rearrangement uses TRBV4-1 and TRBJ2-7; 8 bases line up with TRBD1. The CDR3 totals 14 residues. Germline V gene lookup returns CDR1 MGHRA and CDR2 YSYEKL. After removal of 4 bases from V and 2 bases from J, the junction contained 4 bases not matched to a gene.

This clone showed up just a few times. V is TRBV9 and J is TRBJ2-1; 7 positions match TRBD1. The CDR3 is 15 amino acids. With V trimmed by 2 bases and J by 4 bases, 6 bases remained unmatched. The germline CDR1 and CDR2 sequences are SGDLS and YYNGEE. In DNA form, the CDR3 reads TGTGCCAGCAGCGTTCGACAGGGTGGATACAATGAGCAGTTCTTC. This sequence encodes CASSVRQGGYNEQFF.

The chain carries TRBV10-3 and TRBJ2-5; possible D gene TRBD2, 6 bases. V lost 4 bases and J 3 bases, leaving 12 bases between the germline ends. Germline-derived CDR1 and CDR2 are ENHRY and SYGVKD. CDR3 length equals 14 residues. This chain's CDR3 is CAISAAWGEETQYF. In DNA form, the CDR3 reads TGTGCCATCAGTGCGGCGTGGGGGGAAGAGACCCAGTACTTC.

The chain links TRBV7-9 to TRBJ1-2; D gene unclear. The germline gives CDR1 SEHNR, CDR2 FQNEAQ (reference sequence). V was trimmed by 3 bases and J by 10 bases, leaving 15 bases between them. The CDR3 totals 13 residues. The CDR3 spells CASSLHLGLYYTF. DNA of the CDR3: TGTGCCAGCAGCTTGCATCTGGGCCTATACTACACCTTC.

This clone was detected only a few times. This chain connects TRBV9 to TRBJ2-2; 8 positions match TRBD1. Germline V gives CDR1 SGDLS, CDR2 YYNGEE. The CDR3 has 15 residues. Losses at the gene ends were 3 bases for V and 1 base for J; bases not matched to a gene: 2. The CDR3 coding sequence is TGTGCCAGCAGCGCCGGACAGGGGAACACCGGGGAGCTGTTTTTT. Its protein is CASSAGQGNTGELFF.

The CDR3 nucleotides are TGCAGCGTTGAAAGGAGGATGGTCGATGAGCAGTTCTTC. Protein product: CSVERRMVDEQFF. The rearrangement joins TRBV29-1 to TRBJ2-1, with a weak D call TRBD2 (5 bases). Germline assignment: CDR1 SQVTM and CDR2 ANQGSEA. This CDR3 contains 13 residues. V was shortened by 2 bases and J by 8 bases, with 13 bases between the two germline ends.

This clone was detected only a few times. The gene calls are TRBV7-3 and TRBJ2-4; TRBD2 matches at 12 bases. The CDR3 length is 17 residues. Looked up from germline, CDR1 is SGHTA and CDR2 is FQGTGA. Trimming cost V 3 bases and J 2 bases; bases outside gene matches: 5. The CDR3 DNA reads TGTGCCAGCAGCTTTTCTAGCGGGAGGGCGACCAAAAACATTCAGTACTTC. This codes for CASSFSSGRATKNIQYF.

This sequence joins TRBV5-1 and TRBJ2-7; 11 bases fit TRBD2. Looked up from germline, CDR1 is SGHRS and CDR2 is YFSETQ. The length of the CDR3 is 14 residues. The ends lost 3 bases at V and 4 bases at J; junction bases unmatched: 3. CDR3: CASSSTSGIYEQYF. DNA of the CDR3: TGCGCCAGCAGCTCGACTAGCGGGATATACGAGCAGTACTTC.

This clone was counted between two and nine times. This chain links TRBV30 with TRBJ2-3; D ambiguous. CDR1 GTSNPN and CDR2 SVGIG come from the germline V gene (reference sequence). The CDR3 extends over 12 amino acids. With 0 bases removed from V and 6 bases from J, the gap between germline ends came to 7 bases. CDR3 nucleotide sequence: TGTGCCTGGAGTGTAGATAGGGATACGCAGTATTTT. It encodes CAWSVDRDTQYF.

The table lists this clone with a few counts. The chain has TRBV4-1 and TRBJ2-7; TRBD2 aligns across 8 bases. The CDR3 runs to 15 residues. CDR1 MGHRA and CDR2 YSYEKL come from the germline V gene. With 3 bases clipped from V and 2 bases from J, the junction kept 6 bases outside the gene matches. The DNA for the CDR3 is TGCGCCAGCAGCCAGCTAGCGGGTAGGACCTACGAGCAGTACTTC. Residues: CASSQLAGRTYEQYF.

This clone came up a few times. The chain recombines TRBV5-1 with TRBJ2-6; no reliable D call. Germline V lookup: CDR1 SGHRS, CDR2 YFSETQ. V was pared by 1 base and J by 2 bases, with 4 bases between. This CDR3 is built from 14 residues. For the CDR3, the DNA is TGCGCCAGCAGCTTGACAACTGGGGCCAACGTCCTGACTTTC. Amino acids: CASSLTTGANVLTF.

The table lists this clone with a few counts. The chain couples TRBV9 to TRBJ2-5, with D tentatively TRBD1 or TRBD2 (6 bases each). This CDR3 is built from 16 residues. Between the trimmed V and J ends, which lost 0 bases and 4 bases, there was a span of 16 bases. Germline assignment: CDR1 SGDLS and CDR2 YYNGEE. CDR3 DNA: TGTGCCAGCAGCGTAGCCGGGATGGGGGGCGGAGAGACCCAGTACTTC. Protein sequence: CASSVAGMGGGETQYF.

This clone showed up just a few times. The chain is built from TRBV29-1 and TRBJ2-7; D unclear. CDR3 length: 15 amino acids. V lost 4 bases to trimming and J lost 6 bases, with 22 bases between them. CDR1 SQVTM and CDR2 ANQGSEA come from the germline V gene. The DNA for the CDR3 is TGCAGCGTTGTCGTGCCGACGACGGCTTCAGGCGAGCAGTACTTC. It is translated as CSVVVPTTASGEQYF.

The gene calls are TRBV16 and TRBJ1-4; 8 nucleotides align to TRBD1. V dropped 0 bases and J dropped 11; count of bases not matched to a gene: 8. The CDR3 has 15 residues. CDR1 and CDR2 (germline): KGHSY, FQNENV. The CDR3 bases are TGTGCCAGCAGCCAATCCGGGACAGGTGCAGAGAAACTGTTTTTT. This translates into CASSQSGTGAEKLFF.

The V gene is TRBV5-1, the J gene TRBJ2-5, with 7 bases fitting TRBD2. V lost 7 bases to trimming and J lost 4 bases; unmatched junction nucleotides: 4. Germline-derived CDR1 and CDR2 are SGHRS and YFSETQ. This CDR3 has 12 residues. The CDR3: CASGAGSETQYF. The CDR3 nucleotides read TGCGCCAGCGGAGCGGGGTCAGAGACCCAGTACTTC.

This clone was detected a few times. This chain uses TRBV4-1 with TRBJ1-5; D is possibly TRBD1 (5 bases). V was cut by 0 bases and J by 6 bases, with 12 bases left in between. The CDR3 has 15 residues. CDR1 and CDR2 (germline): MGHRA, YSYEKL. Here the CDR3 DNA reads TGCGCCAGCAGCCAAGATAGAGGGACGGGTCAGCCCCAGCATTTT. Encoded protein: CASSQDRGTGQPQHF.

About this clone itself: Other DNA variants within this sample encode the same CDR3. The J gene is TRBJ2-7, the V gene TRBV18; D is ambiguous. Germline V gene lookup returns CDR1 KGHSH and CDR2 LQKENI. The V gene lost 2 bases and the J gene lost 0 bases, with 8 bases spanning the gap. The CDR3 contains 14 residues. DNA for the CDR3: TGTGCCAGCTCACCAGGGGAATCCTCCTACGAGCAGTACTTC. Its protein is CASSPGESSYEQYF.

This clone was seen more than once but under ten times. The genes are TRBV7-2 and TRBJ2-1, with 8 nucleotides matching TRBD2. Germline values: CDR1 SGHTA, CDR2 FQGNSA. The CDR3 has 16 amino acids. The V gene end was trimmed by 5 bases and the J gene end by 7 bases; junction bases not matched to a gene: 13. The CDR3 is CASSTNGRANGNEQFF. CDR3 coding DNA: TGTGCCAGCAGCACCAACGGGAGGGCCAACGGAAATGAGCAGTTCTTC.

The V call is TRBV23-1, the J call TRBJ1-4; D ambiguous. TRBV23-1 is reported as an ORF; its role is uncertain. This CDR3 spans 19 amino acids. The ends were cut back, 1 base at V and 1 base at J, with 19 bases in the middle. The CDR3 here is CASSQFLLGSEGTNEKLFF. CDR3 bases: TGCGCCAGCAGTCAATTTCTACTCGGTTCTGAAGGAACTAATGAAAAACTGTTTTTT.